The rows below give T cell receptor beta chains drawn from one sample of a study of CD8 T cells in ankylosing spondylitis. In TCRdb, the 5' RACE reads were re-called with MiXCR into one record per CDR3 protein. The sample lists 25,000 to 35,000 distinct CDR3 sequences, more than 30% occurring once. Input material: synovial fluid, either unsorted or a sorted T cell fraction (not recorded which). The receptors shown here come from a male donor with ankylosing spondylitis. Each CDR3 is given with its conserved first and last residue. The D gene is left open where the match is weak. Size values are once, few and many counts, or a class for expanded clones, and some rows have none.

TRBV20-1	few	TRBD2	TRBJ2-5	TGCAGTGCTGACTACTCTAGCGGGGGAGAGACCCAGTACTTC	CSADYSSGGETQYF
TRBV12-3/TRBV12-4	once	TRBD2	TRBJ2-1	TGTGCCAGCAGCCCGGGCGCAGGGTGGGGACTAGCGGGAGTTGAGCAGTTCTTC	CASSPGAGWGLAGVEQFF
TRBV20-1	.	.	TRBJ1-5	TGCAGTGCGGGGGAGAGCAATCAGCCCCAGCATTTT	CSAGESNQPQHF
TRBV5-6	.	.	TRBJ1-5	TGTGCCAGCAGCGCCCGGGACGGAGACAATCAGCCCCAGCATTTT	CASSARDGDNQPQHF
TRBV15	.	.	TRBJ1-1	TGTGCCTTCTTGGGGGAAGCTTTCTTT	CAFLGEAFF
TRBV20-1	few	.	TRBJ1-5	TGCAGTGCTAACAGGGAGGGTAATCAGCCCCAGCATTTT	CSANREGNQPQHF
TRBV20-1	.	.	TRBJ2-1	TGCAGTGCTAGCCACAATTCCTACAATGAGCAGTTCTTC	CSASHNSYNEQFF
TRBV21-1	few	.	TRBJ2-1	TGTGCCAGCAGCAAAGTTAGGGGGAAAATTTGTTGTTCCTACAATGAGCAGTTCTTC	CASSKVRGKICCSYNEQFF
TRBV24-1	many	TRBD1	TRBJ1-1	TGTGCCACCAGTGATAAGGGACAGCGAGGGGAAGCTTTCTTT	CATSDKGQRGEAFF
TRBV2	.	.	TRBJ1-3	TGTGCCAGCAGTGATTACAGGGAGAACACCATATATTTT	CASSDYRENTIYF
TRBV6-4	few	TRBD2	TRBJ2-1	TGTGCCAGCAGCACTAGCGGGAGAGATGAGCAGTTCTTC	CASSTSGRDEQFF
TRBV15	many	TRBD1	TRBJ1-1	TGTGCCACCAGCAGAGATCGAGGGGGCGTGGGTGAAGCTTTCTTT	CATSRDRGGVGEAFF
TRBV2	.	.	TRBJ1-1	TGTGCCACCGGGGCTGAAGCTTTCTTT	CATGAEAFF
TRBV4-2	.	TRBD2	TRBJ2-1	TGTGCCAGCAGCCAAGCCCCTAGCGGGAGAAACAATGAGCAGTTCTTC	CASSQAPSGRNNEQFF
TRBV10-2	.	.	TRBJ2-5	TGCGCCAGCGGGTCTCAGACCCAGTACTTC	CASGSQTQYF
TRBV29-1	.	TRBD1	TRBJ2-7	TGCAGCGTTGAAGCCCTGACAGGGGGCCTCTACGAGCAGTACTTC	CSVEALTGGLYEQYF
TRBV5-5	few	.	TRBJ2-5	TGTGCCAGCAGCCCAACCCCCGGACGCCAAGAGACCCAGTACTTC	CASSPTPGRQETQYF
TRBV6-2/TRBV6-3	few	.	TRBJ2-7	TGTGCCAGCAGTTATAACAGATTCTACGAGCAGTACTTC	CASSYNRFYEQYF
TRBV29-1	.	.	TRBJ2-1	TGCAGCGTTGAGCTGGAGGGGTACAATGAGCAGTTCTTC	CSVELEGYNEQFF
TRBV11-2	.	.	TRBJ1-4	TGTGCCAGCACCATAGGCGGATCCATTTCGGCTAATGAAAAACTGTTTTTT	CASTIGGSISANEKLFF
TRBV28	many	.	TRBJ2-1	TGTGCCAGCAGTTTTTGGAGGGAGGTGAATGAGCAGTTCTTC	CASSFWREVNEQFF
TRBV18	.	.	TRBJ2-1	TGTGCCAGCTCACCACCCCGGGAGACCTACAATGAGCAGTTCTTC	CASSPPRETYNEQFF
TRBV7-9	.	.	TRBJ1-1	TGTGCCAGCAGCTTAGTGGAGAACACTGAAGCTTTCTTT	CASSLVENTEAFF
TRBV19	.	.	TRBJ2-7	TGTGCCAGTAGTTCGCAGGAAGGCATCTACGAGCAGTACTTC	CASSSQEGIYEQYF
TRBV27	medium-sized	.	TRBJ1-1	TGTGCCAGCAGTTCGCCTCCGGGGGCGGACACTGAAGCTTTCTTT	CASSSPPGADTEAFF
TRBV18	.	.	TRBJ2-3	TGTGCCAGCTCACCGGGGACGGACCGACCGGATACGCAGTATTTT	CASSPGTDRPDTQYF
TRBV10-1	.	TRBD2	TRBJ2-1	TGCGCCAGCAGTGACGCTTTAGCGGGAGGGTGGAATGAGCAGTTCTTC	CASSDALAGGWNEQFF
TRBV24-1	.	.	TRBJ2-3	TGTGCCACCAGTGAAACAAGGGGGGGAGATACGCAGTATTTT	CATSETRGGDTQYF
TRBV5-1	many	.	TRBJ2-2	TGCGCCAGCAGTCACGGCTGGGAGCGGAGTAACACCGGGGAGCTGTTTTTT	CASSHGWERSNTGELFF
TRBV11-2	.	.	TRBJ2-4	TGTGCCAGCAGCTCAGGGCCGAGGGTGACCAAAAACATTCAGTACTTC	CASSSGPRVTKNIQYF
TRBV10-3	few	.	TRBJ2-5	TGTGCCATCAGTGACCCCGATAGGGCGGAAGAGACCCAGTACTTC	CAISDPDRAEETQYF
TRBV12-3/TRBV12-4	many	.	TRBJ2-2	TGTGCCAGCAGCTGGGGTCCCGGGGAGCTGTTTTTT	CASSWGPGELFF
TRBV7-9	many	.	TRBJ1-6	TGTGCCAGCAGCTCCACACAGGGTGATAATTCACCCCTCCACTTT	CASSSTQGDNSPLHF
TRBV20-1	.	.	TRBJ2-7	TGCAGTGCTAGGAGGCGGACAGACACTTACTACGAGCAGTACTTC	CSARRRTDTYYEQYF
TRBV2	many	.	TRBJ2-1	TGTGCCAGCAGTGCGACTCCCCGAAACTCCTACAATGAGCAGTTCTTC	CASSATPRNSYNEQFF
TRBV11-2	few	TRBD1	TRBJ2-1	TGTGCCAGCAGCTTAGATGGTGGGACAGGTAACAATGAGCAGTTCTTC	CASSLDGGTGNNEQFF
TRBV4-1	few	.	TRBJ2-1	TGCGCCAGCAGCCAATGGCTGAGCGATGAGCAGTTCTTC	CASSQWLSDEQFF
TRBV29-1	many	TRBD2	TRBJ2-1	TGCAGCGTTGAACGGACTAGCGGGAGGGCCTCCTATGGCAATGAGCAGTTCTTC	CSVERTSGRASYGNEQFF
TRBV10-3	.	.	TRBJ1-1	TGTGCCATCAGTGATTTGGACAACACTGAAGCTTTCTTT	CAISDLDNTEAFF
TRBV10-2	few	.	TRBJ2-5	TGCGCCAGCAGTGAGCCGGGGGTAGTAATAGAGACCCAGTACTTC	CASSEPGVVIETQYF
TRBV6-2/TRBV6-3	few	.	TRBJ2-2	TGTGCCAGCAGTGACCCCCGGACAGTAATATCGAACACCGGGGAGCTGTTTTTT	CASSDPRTVISNTGELFF
TRBV11-2	few	TRBD1	TRBJ2-2	TGTGCGCTAGGGGGCACGAACACCGGGGAGCTGTTTTTT	CALGGTNTGELFF
TRBV5-1	.	.	TRBJ1-1	TGCGCCAGCGGAAGGTCAGGGAACACTGAAGCTTTCTTT	CASGRSGNTEAFF
TRBV5-1	.	TRBD1	TRBJ1-1	TGCGCCAGCAGCTTGACGGACCAGGGGGCGGTGAACACTGAAGCTTTCTTT	CASSLTDQGAVNTEAFF
TRBV5-1	few	TRBD2	TRBJ2-7	TGCGCCAGCAGCTTGCCTAGCGGGAGTACGTCCTACGAGCAGTACTTC	CASSLPSGSTSYEQYF
TRBV18	.	.	TRBJ2-5	TGTGCCAGCTCGCAGGGCTCCAGGCAAGAGACCCAGTACTTC	CASSQGSRQETQYF